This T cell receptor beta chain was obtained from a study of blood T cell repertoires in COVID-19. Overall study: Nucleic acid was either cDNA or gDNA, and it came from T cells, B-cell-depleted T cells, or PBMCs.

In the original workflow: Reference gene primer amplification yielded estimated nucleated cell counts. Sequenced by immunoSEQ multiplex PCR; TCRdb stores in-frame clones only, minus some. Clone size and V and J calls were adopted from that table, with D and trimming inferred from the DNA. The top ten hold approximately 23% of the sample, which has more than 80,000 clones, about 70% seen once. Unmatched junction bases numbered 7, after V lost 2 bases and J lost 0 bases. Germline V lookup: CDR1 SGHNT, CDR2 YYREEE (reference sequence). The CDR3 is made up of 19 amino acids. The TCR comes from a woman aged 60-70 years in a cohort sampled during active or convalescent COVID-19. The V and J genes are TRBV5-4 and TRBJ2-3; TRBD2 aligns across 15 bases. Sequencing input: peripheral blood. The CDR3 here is CASSLTGTSGGYSTDTQYF. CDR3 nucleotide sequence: TGTGCCAGCAGCTTAACCGGGACTAGCGGGGGGTATAGCACAGATACGCAGTATTTT.